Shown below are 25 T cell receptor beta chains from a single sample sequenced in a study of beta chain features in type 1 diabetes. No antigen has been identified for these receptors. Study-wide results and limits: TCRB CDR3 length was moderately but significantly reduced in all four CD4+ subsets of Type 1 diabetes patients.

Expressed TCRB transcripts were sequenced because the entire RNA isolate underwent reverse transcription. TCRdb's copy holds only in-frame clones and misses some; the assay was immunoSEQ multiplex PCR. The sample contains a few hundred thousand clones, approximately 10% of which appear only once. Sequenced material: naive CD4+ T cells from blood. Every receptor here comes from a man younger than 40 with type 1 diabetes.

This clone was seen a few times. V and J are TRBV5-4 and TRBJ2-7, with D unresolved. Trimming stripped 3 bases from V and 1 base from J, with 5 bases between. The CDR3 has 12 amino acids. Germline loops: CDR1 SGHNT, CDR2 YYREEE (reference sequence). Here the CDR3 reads CASSSGSYEQYF. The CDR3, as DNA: TGTGCCAGCAGCTCCGGGTCCTACGAGCAGTACTTC.

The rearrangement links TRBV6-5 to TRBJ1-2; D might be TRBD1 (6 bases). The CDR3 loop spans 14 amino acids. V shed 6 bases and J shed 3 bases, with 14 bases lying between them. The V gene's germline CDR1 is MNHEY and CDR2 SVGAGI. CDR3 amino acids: CASRAGGADYGYTF. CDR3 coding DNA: TGTGCCAGCAGAGCGGGGGGCGCGGACTATGGCTACACCTTC.

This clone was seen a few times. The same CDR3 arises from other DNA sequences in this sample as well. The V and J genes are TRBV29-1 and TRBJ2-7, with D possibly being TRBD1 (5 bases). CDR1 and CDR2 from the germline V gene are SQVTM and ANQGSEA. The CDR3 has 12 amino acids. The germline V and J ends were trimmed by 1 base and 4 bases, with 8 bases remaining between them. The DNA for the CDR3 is TGCAGCGTTGAAGGGCAGGGTTACGAGCAGTACTTC. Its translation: CSVEGQGYEQYF.

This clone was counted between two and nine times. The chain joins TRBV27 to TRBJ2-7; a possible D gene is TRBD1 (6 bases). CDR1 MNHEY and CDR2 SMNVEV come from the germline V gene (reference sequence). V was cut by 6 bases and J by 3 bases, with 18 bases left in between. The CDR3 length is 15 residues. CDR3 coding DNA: TGTGCCAGCAGCCGCTCGGGCAGGGGTCTCTACGAGCAGTACTTC. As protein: CASSRSGRGLYEQYF.

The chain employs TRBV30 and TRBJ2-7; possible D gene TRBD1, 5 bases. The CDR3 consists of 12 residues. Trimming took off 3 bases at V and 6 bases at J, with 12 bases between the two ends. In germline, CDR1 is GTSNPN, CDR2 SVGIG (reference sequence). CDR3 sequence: CAWRKGVGEQYF. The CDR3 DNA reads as TGTGCCTGGAGAAAAGGGGTGGGCGAGCAGTACTTC.

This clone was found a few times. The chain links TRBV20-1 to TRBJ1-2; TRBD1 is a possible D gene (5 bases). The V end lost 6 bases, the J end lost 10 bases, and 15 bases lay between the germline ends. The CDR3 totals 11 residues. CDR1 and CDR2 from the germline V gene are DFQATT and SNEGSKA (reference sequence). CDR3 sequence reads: CSAPGNPVYTF. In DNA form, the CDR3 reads TGCAGTGCCCCAGGGAACCCTGTCTACACCTTC.

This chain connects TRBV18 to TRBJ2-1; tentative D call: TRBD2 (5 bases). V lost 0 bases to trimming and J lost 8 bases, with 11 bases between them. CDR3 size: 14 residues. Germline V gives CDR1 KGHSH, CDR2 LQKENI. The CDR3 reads CASSPPSRADEQFF. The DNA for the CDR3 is TGTGCCAGCTCACCACCCAGCCGAGCGGATGAGCAGTTCTTC.

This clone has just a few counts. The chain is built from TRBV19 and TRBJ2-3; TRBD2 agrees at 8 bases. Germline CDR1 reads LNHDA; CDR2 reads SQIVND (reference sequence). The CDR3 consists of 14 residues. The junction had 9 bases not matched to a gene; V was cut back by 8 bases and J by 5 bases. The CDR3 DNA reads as TGTGCCAGTTCGTCGCGGGGGGCGTTAGATACGCAGTATTTT. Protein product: CASSSRGALDTQYF.

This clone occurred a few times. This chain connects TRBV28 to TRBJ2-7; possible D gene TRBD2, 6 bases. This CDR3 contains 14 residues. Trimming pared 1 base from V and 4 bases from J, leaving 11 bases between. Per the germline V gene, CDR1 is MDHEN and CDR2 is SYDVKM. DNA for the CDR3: TGTGCCAGCAGTTTATCGGCTAGCGTTTACGAGCAGTACTTC. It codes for CASSLSASVYEQYF.

The CDR3 DNA reads TGTGCCAGCAGCCCCGGGAAGGCCGGGGAGCTGTTTTTT. Residues: CASSPGKAGELFF. The chain combines TRBV7-2 with TRBJ2-2; D is perhaps TRBD2 (5 bases). The CDR3 contains 13 residues. The V end lost 5 bases, the J end lost 6 bases, and 10 bases lay between the germline ends. CDR1 and CDR2 (germline): SGHTA, FQGNSA.

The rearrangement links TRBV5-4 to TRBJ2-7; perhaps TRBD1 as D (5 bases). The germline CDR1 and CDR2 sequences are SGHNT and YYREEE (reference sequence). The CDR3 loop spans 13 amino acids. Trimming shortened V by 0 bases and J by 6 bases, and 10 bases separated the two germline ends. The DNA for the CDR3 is TGTGCCAGCAGCTTGGCCCAGGGTCGCGAGCAGTACTTC. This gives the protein CASSLAQGREQYF.

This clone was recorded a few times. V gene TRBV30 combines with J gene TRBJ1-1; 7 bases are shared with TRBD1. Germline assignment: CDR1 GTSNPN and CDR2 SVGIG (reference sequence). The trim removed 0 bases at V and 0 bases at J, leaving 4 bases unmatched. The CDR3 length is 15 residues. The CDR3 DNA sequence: TGTGCCTGGAGTGTAGGACAGGCGTTGAACACTGAAGCTTTCTTT. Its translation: CAWSVGQALNTEAFF. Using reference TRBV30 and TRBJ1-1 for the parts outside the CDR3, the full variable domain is SQTIHQWPATLVQPVGSPLSLECTVEGTSNPNLYWYRQAAGRGLQLLFYSVGIGQISSEVPQNLSASRPQDRQFILSSKKLLLSDSGFYLCAWSVGQALNTEAFFGQGTRLTVV.

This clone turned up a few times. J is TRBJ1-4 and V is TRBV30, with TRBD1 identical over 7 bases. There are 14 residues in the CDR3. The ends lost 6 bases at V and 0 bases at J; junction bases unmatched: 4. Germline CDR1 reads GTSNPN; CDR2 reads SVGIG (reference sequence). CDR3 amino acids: CACGTEATNEKLFF. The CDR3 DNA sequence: TGTGCCTGCGGGACAGAGGCAACTAATGAAAAACTGTTTTTT.

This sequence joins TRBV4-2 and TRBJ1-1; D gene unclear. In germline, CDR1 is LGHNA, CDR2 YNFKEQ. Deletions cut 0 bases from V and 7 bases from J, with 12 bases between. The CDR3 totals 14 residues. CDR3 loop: CASSQERDYGEAFF. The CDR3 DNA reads TGTGCCAGCAGCCAAGAGAGGGATTACGGTGAAGCTTTCTTT.

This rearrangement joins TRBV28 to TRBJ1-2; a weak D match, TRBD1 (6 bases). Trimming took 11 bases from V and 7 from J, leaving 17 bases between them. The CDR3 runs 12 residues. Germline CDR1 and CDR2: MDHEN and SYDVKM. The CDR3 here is CAVARGRAGYTF. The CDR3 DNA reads TGTGCCGTAGCCAGGGGCAGGGCTGGCTACACCTTC.

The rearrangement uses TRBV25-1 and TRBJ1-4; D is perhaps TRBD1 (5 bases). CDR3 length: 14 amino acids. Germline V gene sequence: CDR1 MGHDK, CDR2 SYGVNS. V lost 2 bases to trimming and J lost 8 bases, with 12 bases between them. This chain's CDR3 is CASSEAQGYEKLFF. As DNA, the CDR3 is TGTGCCAGCAGTGAAGCCCAGGGCTACGAAAAACTGTTTTTT.

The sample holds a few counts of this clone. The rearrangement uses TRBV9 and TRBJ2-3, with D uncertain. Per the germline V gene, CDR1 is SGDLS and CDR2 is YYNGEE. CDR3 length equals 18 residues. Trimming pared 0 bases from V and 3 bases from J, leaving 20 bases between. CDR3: CASSVDPHPARKTDTQYF. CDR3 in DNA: TGTGCCAGCAGCGTAGACCCGCACCCGGCTAGGAAGACAGATACGCAGTATTTT.

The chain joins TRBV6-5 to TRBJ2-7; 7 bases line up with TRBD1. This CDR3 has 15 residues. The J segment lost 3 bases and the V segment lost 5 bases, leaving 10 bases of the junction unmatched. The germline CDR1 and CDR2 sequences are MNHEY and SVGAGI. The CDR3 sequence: CASSPQGVGDYEQYF. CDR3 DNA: TGTGCCAGCAGTCCGCAGGGGGTGGGGGACTACGAGCAGTACTTC.

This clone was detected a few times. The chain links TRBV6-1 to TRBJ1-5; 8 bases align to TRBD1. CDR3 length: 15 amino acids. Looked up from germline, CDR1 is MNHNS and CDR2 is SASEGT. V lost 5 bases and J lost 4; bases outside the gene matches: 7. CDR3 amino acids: CASSIGQGGNQPQHF. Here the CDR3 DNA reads TGTGCCAGCAGTATCGGACAGGGCGGGAATCAGCCCCAGCATTTT.

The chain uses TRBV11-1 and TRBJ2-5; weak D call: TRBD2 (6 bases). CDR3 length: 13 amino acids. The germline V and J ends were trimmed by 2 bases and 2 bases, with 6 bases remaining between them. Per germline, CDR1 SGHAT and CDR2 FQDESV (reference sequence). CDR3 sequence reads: CASSLSGQETQYF. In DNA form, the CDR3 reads TGTGCCAGCAGCTTAAGCGGGCAAGAGACCCAGTACTTC. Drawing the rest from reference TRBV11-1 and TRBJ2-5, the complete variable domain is EAEVAQSPRYKITEKSQAVAFWCDPISGHATLYWYRQILGQGPELLVQFQDESVVDDSQLPKDRFSAERLKGVDSTLKIQPAELGDSAMYLCASSLSGQETQYFGPGTRLLVL.

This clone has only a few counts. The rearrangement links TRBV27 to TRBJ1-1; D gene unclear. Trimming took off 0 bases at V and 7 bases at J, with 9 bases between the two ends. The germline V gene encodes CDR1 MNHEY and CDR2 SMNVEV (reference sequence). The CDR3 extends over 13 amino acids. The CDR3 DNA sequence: TGTGCCAGCAGTTTATCGCGGGCGCGTGAAGCTTTCTTT. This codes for CASSLSRAREAFF.

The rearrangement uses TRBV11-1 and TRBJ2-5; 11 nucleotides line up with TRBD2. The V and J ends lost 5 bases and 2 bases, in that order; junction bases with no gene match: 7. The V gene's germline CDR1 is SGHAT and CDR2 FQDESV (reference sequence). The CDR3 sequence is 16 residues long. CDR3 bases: TGTGCCAGCAGCACAAGACTAGCGGGGCTACAAGAGACCCAGTACTTC. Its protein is CASSTRLAGLQETQYF. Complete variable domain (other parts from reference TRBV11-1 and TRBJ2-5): EAEVAQSPRYKITEKSQAVAFWCDPISGHATLYWYRQILGQGPELLVQFQDESVVDDSQLPKDRFSAERLKGVDSTLKIQPAELGDSAMYLCASSTRLAGLQETQYFGPGTRLLVL.

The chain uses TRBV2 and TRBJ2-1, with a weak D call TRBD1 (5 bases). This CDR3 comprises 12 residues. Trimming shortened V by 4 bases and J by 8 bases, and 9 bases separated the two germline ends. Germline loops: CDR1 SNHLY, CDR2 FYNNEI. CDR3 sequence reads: CASSADNYEQFF. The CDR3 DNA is TGTGCCAGCAGTGCGGACAACTATGAGCAGTTCTTC.

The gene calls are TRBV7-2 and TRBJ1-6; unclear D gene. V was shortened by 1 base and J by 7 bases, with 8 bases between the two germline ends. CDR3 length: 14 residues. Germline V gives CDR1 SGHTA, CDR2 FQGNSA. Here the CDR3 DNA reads TGTGCCAGCAGCTTAGTACTCTGGAATTCACCCCTCCACTTT. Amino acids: CASSLVLWNSPLHF.

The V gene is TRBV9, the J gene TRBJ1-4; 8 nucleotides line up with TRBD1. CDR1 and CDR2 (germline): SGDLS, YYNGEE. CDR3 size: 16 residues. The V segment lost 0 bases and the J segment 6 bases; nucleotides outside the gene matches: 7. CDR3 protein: CASSVGRTGRYEKLFF. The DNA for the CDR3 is TGTGCCAGCAGCGTAGGTCGGACAGGGAGGTATGAAAAACTGTTTTTT.